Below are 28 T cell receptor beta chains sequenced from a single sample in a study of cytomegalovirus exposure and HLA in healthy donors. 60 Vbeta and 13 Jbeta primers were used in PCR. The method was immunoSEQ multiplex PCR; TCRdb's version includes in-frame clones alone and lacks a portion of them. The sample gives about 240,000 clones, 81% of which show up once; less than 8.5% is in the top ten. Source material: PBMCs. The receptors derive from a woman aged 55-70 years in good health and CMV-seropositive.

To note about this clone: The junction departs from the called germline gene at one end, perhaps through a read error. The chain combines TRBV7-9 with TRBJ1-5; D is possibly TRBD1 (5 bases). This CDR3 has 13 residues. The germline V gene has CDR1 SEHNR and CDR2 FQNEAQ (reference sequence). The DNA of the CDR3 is TGTTCCAGCAGCTCATCGGGGGACCAGCCCCAGCATTTT. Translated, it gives CSSSSSGDQPQHF.

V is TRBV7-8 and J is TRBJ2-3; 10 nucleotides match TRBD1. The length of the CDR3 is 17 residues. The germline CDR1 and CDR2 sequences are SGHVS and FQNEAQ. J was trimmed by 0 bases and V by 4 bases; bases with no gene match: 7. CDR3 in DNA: TGTGCCAGCAGCTCCCGGACAGGGGGTTTTAGCACAGATACGCAGTATTTT. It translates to CASSSRTGGFSTDTQYF.

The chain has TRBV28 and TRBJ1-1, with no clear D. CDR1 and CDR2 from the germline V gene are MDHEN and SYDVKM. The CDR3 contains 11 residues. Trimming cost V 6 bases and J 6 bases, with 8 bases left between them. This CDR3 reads CASREEPEAFF. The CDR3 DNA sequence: TGTGCCAGCAGAGAGGAGCCTGAAGCTTTCTTT.

The CDR3 DNA is TGTGCCATCAGCCGCGGTAGCGGGGACCTATTCTACGAGCAGTACTTC. It is translated as CAISRGSGDLFYEQYF. The rearrangement joins TRBV10-3 to TRBJ2-7; TRBD2 matches 8 bases. The CDR3 covers 16 residues. Germline V gives CDR1 ENHRY, CDR2 SYGVKD. The J segment lost 3 bases and the V segment lost 6 bases, leaving 13 bases of the junction unmatched.

CDR3 residues: CASSPRTNTDTQYF. Here the CDR3 DNA reads TGTGCCAGCAGCCCCAGGACTAACACAGATACGCAGTATTTT. The genes are TRBV7-2 and TRBJ2-3, with a weak D call TRBD2 (6 bases). The CDR3 consists of 14 residues. Looked up from germline, CDR1 is SGHTA and CDR2 is FQGNSA. V was shortened by 5 bases and J by 2 bases, with 11 bases between the two germline ends. Variable domain in full (rest from reference TRBV7-2 and TRBJ2-3): GAGVSQSPSNKVTEKGKDVELRCDPISGHTALYWYRQSLGQGLEFLIYFQGNSAPDKSGLPSDRFSAERTGGSVSTLTIQRTQQEDSAVYLCASSPRTNTDTQYFGPGTRLTVL.

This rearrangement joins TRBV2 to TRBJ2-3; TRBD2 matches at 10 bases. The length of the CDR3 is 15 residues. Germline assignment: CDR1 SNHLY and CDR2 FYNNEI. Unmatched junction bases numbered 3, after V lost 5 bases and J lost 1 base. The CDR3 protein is CASSYLAGGTDTQYF. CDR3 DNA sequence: TGTGCCAGCAGTTATCTAGCGGGGGGCACAGATACGCAGTATTTT.

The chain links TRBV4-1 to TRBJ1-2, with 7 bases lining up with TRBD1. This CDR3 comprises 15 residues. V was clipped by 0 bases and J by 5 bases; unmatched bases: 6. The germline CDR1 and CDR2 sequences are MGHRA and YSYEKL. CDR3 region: CASSQENQGGYGYTF. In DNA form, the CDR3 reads TGCGCCAGCAGCCAAGAAAACCAGGGGGGATATGGCTACACCTTC.

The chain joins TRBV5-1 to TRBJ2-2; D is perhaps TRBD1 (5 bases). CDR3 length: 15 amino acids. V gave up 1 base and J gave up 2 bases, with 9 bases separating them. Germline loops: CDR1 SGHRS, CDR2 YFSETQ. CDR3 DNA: TGCGCCAGCAGCTTGCGGACACTAAACACCGGGGAGCTGTTTTTT. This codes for CASSLRTLNTGELFF.

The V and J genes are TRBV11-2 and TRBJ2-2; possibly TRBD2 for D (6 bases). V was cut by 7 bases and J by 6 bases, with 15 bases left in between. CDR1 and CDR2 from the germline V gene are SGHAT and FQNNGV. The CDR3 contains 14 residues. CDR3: CASTPEVAAGELFF. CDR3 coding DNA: TGTGCCAGCACCCCCGAGGTAGCGGCCGGGGAGCTGTTTTTT.

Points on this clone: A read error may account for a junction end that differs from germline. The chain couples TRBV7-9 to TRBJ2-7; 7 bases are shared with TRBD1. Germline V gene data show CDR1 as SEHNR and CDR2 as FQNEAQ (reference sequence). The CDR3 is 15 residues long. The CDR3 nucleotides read TGTTCCAGCAGCCTCGTTGACAGGGATAGCTACGAGCAGTACTTC. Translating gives CSSSLVDRDSYEQYF. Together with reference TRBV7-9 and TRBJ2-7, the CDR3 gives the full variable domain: DTGVSQNPRHKITKRGQNVTFRCDPISEHNRLYWYRQTLGQGPEFLTYFQNEAQLEKSRLLSDRFSAERPKGSFSTLEIQRTEQGDSAMYLCSSSLVDRDSYEQYFGPGTRLTVT.

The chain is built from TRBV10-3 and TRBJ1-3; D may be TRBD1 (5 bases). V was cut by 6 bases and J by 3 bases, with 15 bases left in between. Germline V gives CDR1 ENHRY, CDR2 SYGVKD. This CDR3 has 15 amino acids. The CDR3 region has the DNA TGTGCCATCAGGTTGGGCGGGGGTAATGGAAACACCATATATTTT. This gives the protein CAIRLGGGNGNTIYF.

The chain's CDR3 is CAATWRGGNEQFF. The CDR3 DNA reads as TGTGCCGCCACCTGGAGAGGCGGCAATGAGCAGTTCTTC. This chain links TRBV28 with TRBJ2-1; D is ambiguous. V dropped 11 bases and J dropped 6 bases, with 17 bases sitting between them. Germline lookup yields CDR1 MDHEN and CDR2 SYDVKM. The CDR3 has 13 amino acids.

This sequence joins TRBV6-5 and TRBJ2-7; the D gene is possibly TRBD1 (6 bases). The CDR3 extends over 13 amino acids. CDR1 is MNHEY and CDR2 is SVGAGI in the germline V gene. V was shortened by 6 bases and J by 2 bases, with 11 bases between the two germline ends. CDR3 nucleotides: TGTGCCAGCAGGGGCAGGGGTGCCTACGAGCAGTACTTC. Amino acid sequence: CASRGRGAYEQYF.

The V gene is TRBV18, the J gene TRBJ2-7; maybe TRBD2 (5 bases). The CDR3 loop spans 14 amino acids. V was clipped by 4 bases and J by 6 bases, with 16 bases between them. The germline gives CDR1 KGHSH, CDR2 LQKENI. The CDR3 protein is CASSRDGGTSEQYF. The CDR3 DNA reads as TGTGCCAGCTCACGAGACGGAGGTACGAGCGAGCAGTACTTC.

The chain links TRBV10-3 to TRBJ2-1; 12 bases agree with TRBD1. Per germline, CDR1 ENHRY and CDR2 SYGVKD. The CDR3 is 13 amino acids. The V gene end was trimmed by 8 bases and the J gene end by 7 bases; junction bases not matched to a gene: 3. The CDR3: CAIPGQGANEQFF. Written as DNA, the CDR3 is TGTGCCATCCCGGGACAGGGGGCGAATGAGCAGTTCTTC.

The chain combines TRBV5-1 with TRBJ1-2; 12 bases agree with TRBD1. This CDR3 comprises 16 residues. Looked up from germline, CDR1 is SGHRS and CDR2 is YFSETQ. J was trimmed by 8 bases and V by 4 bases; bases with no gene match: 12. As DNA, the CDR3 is TGCGCCAGCAGCAACTCCGGGACAGGGGGCGCGCGCGGCTACACCTTC. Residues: CASSNSGTGGARGYTF. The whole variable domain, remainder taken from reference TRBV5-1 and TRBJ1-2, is KAGVTQTPRYLIKTRGQQVTLSCSPISGHRSVSWYQQTPGQGLQFLFEYFSETQRNKGNFPGRFSGRQFSNSRSEMNVSTLELGDSALYLCASSNSGTGGARGYTFGSGTRLTVV.

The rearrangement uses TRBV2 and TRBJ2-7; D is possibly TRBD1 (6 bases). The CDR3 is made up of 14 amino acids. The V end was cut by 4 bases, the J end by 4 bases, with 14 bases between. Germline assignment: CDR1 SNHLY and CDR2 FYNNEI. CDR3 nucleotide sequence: TGTGCCAGCAGTGTTAAAGGGACATTTTACGAGCAGTACTTC. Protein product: CASSVKGTFYEQYF.

CDR3 nucleotides: TGCGCCAGCAGCCTGGACGCGCCCGGCAATGAGCAGTTCTTC. Translated: CASSLDAPGNEQFF. The rearrangement uses TRBV5-1 and TRBJ2-1; D is ambiguous. Trimming removed 4 bases from V and 6 bases from J, with 14 bases in between. The CDR3 has 14 amino acids. Germline loops: CDR1 SGHRS, CDR2 YFSETQ.

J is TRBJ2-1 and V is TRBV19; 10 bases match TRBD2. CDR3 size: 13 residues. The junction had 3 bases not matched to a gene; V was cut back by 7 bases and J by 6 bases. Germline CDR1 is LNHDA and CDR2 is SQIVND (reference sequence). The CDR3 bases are TGTGCCAGTAATAAGCGGGAGGGCAATGAGCAGTTCTTC. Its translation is CASNKREGNEQFF.

The CDR3 reads CASRRDPYNEQYF. CDR3 coding DNA: TGTGCCAGCAGGCGGGACCCGTACAACGAGCAGTACTTC. The rearrangement uses TRBV28 and TRBJ2-7; D may be TRBD2 (6 bases). The CDR3 extends over 13 amino acids. Trimming stripped 6 bases from V and 5 bases from J, with 14 bases between. Germline V CDR1 and CDR2: MDHEN, SYDVKM.

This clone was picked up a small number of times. The CDR3 loop is CASSLDPGDTQYF. The CDR3 DNA reads TGTGCCAGCAGCTTAGATCCGGGGGATACGCAGTATTTT. The V and J genes are TRBV11-2 and TRBJ2-3; possibly TRBD2 for D (5 bases). The germline CDR1 and CDR2 sequences are SGHAT and FQNNGV. Between the trimmed V and J ends, which lost 0 bases and 6 bases, there was a span of 7 bases. The CDR3 runs 13 residues. The complete variable domain, with remaining parts taken from reference TRBV11-2 and TRBJ2-3, reads EAGVAQSPRYKIIEKRQSVAFWCNPISGHATLYWYQQILGQGPKLLIQFQNNGVVDDSQLPKDRFSAERLKGVDSTLKIQPAKLEDSAVYLCASSLDPGDTQYFGPGTRLTVL.

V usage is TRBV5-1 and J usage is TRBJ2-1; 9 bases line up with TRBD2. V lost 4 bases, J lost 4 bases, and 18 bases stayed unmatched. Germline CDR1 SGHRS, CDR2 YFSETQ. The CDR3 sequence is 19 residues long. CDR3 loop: CASSPSIAGGSPLYNEQFF. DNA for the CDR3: TGCGCCAGCAGCCCCTCAATCGCGGGAGGGTCCCCGTTGTACAATGAGCAGTTCTTC.

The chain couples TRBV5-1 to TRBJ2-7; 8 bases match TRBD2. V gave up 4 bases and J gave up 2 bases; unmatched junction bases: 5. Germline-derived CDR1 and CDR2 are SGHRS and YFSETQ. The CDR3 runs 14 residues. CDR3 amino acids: CASSPGRGAYEQYF. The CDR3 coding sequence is TGCGCCAGCAGCCCCGGGAGGGGAGCCTACGAGCAGTACTTC.

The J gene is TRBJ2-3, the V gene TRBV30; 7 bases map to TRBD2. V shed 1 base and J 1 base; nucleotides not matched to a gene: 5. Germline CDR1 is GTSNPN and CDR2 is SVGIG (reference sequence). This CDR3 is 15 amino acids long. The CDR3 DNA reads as TGTGCCTGGAGTGGGGGTAGCGGGCGCACAGATACGCAGTATTTT. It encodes CAWSGGSGRTDTQYF. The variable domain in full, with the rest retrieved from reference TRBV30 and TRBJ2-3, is SQTIHQWPATLVQPVGSPLSLECTVEGTSNPNLYWYRQAAGRGLQLLFYSVGIGQISSEVPQNLSASRPQDRQFILSSKKLLLSDSGFYLCAWSGGSGRTDTQYFGPGTRLTVL.

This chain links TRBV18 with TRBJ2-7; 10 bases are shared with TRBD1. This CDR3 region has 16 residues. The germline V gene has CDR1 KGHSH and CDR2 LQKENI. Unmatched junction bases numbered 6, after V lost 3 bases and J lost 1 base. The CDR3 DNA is TGTGCCAGCTCACCCAAAGGGACAGGGGAATCCTACGAGCAGTACTTC. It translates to CASSPKGTGESYEQYF.

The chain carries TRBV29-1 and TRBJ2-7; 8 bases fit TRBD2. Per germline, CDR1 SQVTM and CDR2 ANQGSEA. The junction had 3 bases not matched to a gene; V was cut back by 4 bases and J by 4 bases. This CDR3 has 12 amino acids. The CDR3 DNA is TGCAGCGTTGTCGGGGGGGAATACGAGCAGTACTTC. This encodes CSVVGGEYEQYF.

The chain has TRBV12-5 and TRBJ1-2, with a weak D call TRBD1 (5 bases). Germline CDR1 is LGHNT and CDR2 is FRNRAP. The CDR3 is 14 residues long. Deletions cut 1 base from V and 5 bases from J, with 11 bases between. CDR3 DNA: TGTGCTAGTGGTTTGGATCAGGGCTTTTATGGCTACACCTTC. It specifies CASGLDQGFYGYTF.

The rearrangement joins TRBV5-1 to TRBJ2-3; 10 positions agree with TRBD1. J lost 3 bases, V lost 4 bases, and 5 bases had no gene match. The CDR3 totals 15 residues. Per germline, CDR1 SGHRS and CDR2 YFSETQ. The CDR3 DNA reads TGCGCCAGCAGCGGAGACAGGGGGCGGACAGATACGCAGTATTTT. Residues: CASSGDRGRTDTQYF.